Here is one T cell receptor (beta chain) with its context. The data were taken from a study of control samples from healthy donors and cancer patients. Clones were sequenced by immunoSEQ multiplex PCR, and TCRdb holds only the in-frame ones, with some missing. This sample has some 150,000 clones, with 85% to 95% found just once. This CDR3 comprises 17 residues. The V and J ends lost 7 bases and 3 bases, in that order; junction bases with no gene match: 11. Looked up from germline, CDR1 is SNHLY and CDR2 is FYNNEI. This chain connects TRBV2 to TRBJ2-1; 11 positions agree with TRBD1. The receptor was isolated from a man in his fifties or sixties in good health. Sequencing input: blood. The DNA of the CDR3 is TGTGCCAGCAAACTCTCCGGGACAGGGGGGGACTACAATGAGCAGTTCTTC. Its translation: CASKLSGTGGDYNEQFF.